This TCR beta chain is from a study of T cell responses to AZD1222 COVID-19 vaccine. Study-level results: Only after the peak T cell response were repertoires sampled. With two AZD1222 doses given, Spike-specific TCR breadth and depth both rose.

Details on this clone: Its antigen is currently unknown.

Sequenced by immunoSEQ multiplex PCR; TCRdb stores in-frame clones only, minus some. Found here are around 110,000 clones, about 90% of them singletons; the top ten hold approximately 5.4%. V was pared by 4 bases and J by 7 bases, with 13 bases of the junction left unmatched. The CDR3 is 15 residues long. CDR1 and CDR2 (germline): MNHEY, SVGEGT. The chain has TRBV6-2 or TRBV6-3 and TRBJ2-7, with 7 bases aligning to TRBD1. This specimen was peripheral blood, taken on day 0 of AZD1222 vaccination. This sequence originates from an adult in good health. The CDR3 protein is CASSFAQTGSSEQYF. The CDR3 region has the DNA TGTGCCAGCAGTTTTGCCCAGACAGGGTCCTCAGAGCAGTACTTC.